What follows are 32 T cell receptor beta chains derived from one specimen sequenced in a study of T-cell memory formation after mild COVID-19. MiXCR, run by TCRdb on the 5' RACE reads, gives a single entry per CDR3 protein. The table records 400,000 or so distinct CDR3 sequences, 20% of them present only once. Sequencing was performed on PBMCs or a T cell subset sorted from them (not recorded which). All receptors come from an adult woman who had mild COVID-19 (a few samples of this study predate the infection). Cell type and time point are not known.

This clonotype was counted only a few times. The chain has TRBV7-9 and TRBJ1-1; 10 bases map to TRBD1. The CDR3 is 15 amino acids. V shed 4 bases and J 6 bases; nucleotides not matched to a gene: 8. The germline gives CDR1 SEHNR, CDR2 FQNEAQ (reference sequence). In nucleotides, the CDR3 is TGTGCCAGCAGCTCAGATGACAGGGGGCTGGCTGAAGCTTTCTTT. Protein product: CASSSDDRGLAEAFF.

This clonotype occurred a few times. V and J are TRBV4-1 and TRBJ2-7; either TRBD1 or TRBD2 may fit D (5 bases each). CDR1 is MGHRA, CDR2 YSYEKL, per germline. Trimming took off 0 bases at V and 3 bases at J, with 12 bases between the two ends. The CDR3 totals 15 residues. CDR3 in amino acids: CASSQETGAHYEQYF. In nucleotides, the CDR3 is TGCGCCAGCAGCCAAGAGACCGGGGCCCACTACGAGCAGTACTTC.

The V gene is TRBV24-1, the J gene TRBJ2-5, with TRBD1 matching 9 bases. The CDR3 extends over 17 amino acids. V lost 5 bases, J lost 1 base, and 10 bases stayed unmatched. Per the germline V gene, CDR1 is KGHDR and CDR2 is SFDVKD. The CDR3 DNA reads TGTGCCACCAGTGTCTTAGACAGGGGGGGAGTCCAAGAGACCCAGTACTTC. Translating gives CATSVLDRGGVQETQYF.

CDR3 DNA sequence: TGTGCCAGCAGCGAGAGAACAAAAGAGACCCAGTACTTC. Translation: CASSERTKETQYF. This chain joins TRBV11-3 and TRBJ2-5; D remains ambiguous. Germline V gene lookup returns CDR1 SGHNT and CDR2 YENEEA. Trimming left V 5 bases short and J 3 bases short, with 10 bases between. The CDR3 covers 13 residues.

J is TRBJ1-5 and V is TRBV6-6; D unclear. The CDR3 runs to 13 residues. Germline CDR1 is MNHNY and CDR2 is SVGAGI (reference sequence). Trimming took off 4 bases at V and 6 bases at J, with 10 bases between the two ends. The CDR3: CASSFPYSQPQHF. In nucleotides, the CDR3 is TGTGCCAGCAGTTTTCCTTATAGTCAGCCCCAGCATTTT.

This chain joins TRBV2 and TRBJ2-4; TRBD2 is a possible D gene (5 bases). V was cut by 6 bases and J by 13 bases, with 19 bases left in between. CDR3 length equals 13 residues. CDR1 and CDR2 (germline): SNHLY, FYNNEI. CDR3 in amino acids: CASRTRGPGRQYF. The CDR3 bases are TGTGCCAGCAGGACCCGAGGTCCGGGAAGGCAGTACTTC.

The gene calls are TRBV6-2 or TRBV6-3 and TRBJ1-5; weak D call: TRBD1 (6 bases). Trimming removed 2 bases from V and 1 base from J, with 9 bases in between. The germline V gene encodes CDR1 MNHEY and CDR2 SVGEGT. CDR3 length: 15 residues. This chain's CDR3 is CASSYPQGSNQPQHF. CDR3 nucleotides: TGTGCCAGCAGTTACCCACAGGGAAGCAATCAGCCCCAGCATTTT.

The rearrangement joins TRBV7-3 to TRBJ1-1; no clear D gene. V lost 5 bases and J 1 base, leaving 8 bases between the germline ends. The CDR3 has 13 amino acids. Germline values: CDR1 SGHTA, CDR2 FQGTGA. The CDR3 spells CASSTTRNTEAFF. CDR3 sequence (DNA): TGTGCCAGCAGCACGACACGGAACACTGAAGCTTTCTTT.

The chain recombines TRBV27 with TRBJ2-3; 9 nucleotides match TRBD2. Unmatched junction bases numbered 6, after V lost 3 bases and J lost 2 bases. This CDR3 spans 16 amino acids. Germline CDR1 reads MNHEY; CDR2 reads SMNVEV (reference sequence). The CDR3: CASSFWRGGITDTQYF. The CDR3 bases are TGTGCCAGCAGTTTCTGGCGGGGGGGGATCACAGATACGCAGTATTTT.

This clonotype showed up just a few times. This chain links TRBV29-1 with TRBJ1-3; 8 bases are a match to TRBD1. Per germline, CDR1 SQVTM and CDR2 ANQGSEA. Unmatched junction bases numbered 5, after V lost 3 bases and J lost 4 bases. This CDR3 has 14 residues. CDR3 coding DNA: TGCAGCGTTGATCCAGGGGGCGTCGGAAACACCATATATTTT. Translated, it gives CSVDPGGVGNTIYF.

Many counts were recorded for this clonotype. The chain has TRBV12-3 or TRBV12-4 and TRBJ2-5; D is unclear. V shed 3 bases and J shed 2 bases, with 7 bases lying between them. CDR3 length equals 13 residues. The CDR3: CASSFSDQETQYF. DNA for the CDR3: TGTGCCAGCAGTTTCTCAGATCAAGAGACCCAGTACTTC.

This clonotype occurred once. The chain has TRBV4-2 and TRBJ2-3; 8 nucleotides line up with TRBD2. The CDR3 covers 17 residues. With V trimmed by 5 bases and J by 6 bases, 16 bases remained unmatched. The V gene's germline CDR1 is LGHNA and CDR2 YNFKEQ. For the CDR3, the DNA is TGTGCCAGCAGCATGGGGACTAACGGGAGGGCCATGGATACGCAGTATTTT. It is translated as CASSMGTNGRAMDTQYF.

This clonotype occurred a few times. The chain recombines TRBV7-9 with TRBJ2-7, with 9 bases identical to TRBD2. The CDR3 totals 15 residues. Germline trimming cut 5 bases from V and 1 base from J; bases unmatched to any gene: 6. The germline CDR1 and CDR2 sequences are SEHNR and FQNEAQ (reference sequence). The CDR3 loop is CASSPWLAGSYEQYF. The CDR3 DNA reads TGTGCCAGCAGCCCTTGGCTAGCGGGATCCTACGAGCAGTACTTC.

J is TRBJ2-7 and V is TRBV12-3 or TRBV12-4, with 14 positions matching TRBD2. V lost 6 bases and J lost 0; bases outside the gene matches: 10. CDR3 length: 18 amino acids. Here the CDR3 reads CASSTGLAGVYGSYEQYF. CDR3 coding DNA: TGTGCCAGCAGCACGGGACTAGCGGGAGTCTATGGCTCCTACGAGCAGTACTTC.

The chain employs TRBV2 and TRBJ1-2; tentatively, D is TRBD1 (6 bases). Germline loops: CDR1 SNHLY, CDR2 FYNNEI. V lost 8 bases, J lost 0 bases, and 16 bases lay in between. This CDR3 is 15 amino acids long. The CDR3 is CASRVDRNANYGYTF. DNA of the CDR3: TGTGCCAGCCGGGTTGACAGGAATGCTAACTATGGCTACACCTTC.

The chain employs TRBV7-9 and TRBJ2-1; D is undetermined. V was shortened by 3 bases and J by 6 bases, with 9 bases between the two germline ends. From germline, CDR1 is SEHNR and CDR2 FQNEAQ (reference sequence). The CDR3 runs 13 residues. CDR3 in amino acids: CASSLADGNEQFF. In DNA form, the CDR3 reads TGTGCCAGCAGCTTGGCGGATGGCAATGAGCAGTTCTTC.

The chain recombines TRBV29-1 with TRBJ1-5, with D tentatively TRBD1 (6 bases). V was cut by 4 bases and J by 6 bases, with 13 bases left in between. The CDR3 is 13 residues long. Germline CDR1 reads SQVTM; CDR2 reads ANQGSEA. In nucleotides, the CDR3 is TGCAGCGTTGGTACAGGGTCTAGTCAGCCCCAGCATTTT. As protein: CSVGTGSSQPQHF. Variable domain in full (rest from reference TRBV29-1 and TRBJ1-5): SAVISQKPSRDICQRGTSLTIQCQVDSQVTMMFWYRQQPGQSLTLIATANQGSEATYESGFVIDKFPISRPNLTFSTLTVSNMSPEDSSIYLCSVGTGSSQPQHFGDGTRLSIL.

Only a few counts were recorded for this clonotype. The rearrangement joins TRBV4-3 to TRBJ2-7; TRBD2 agrees at 8 bases. V gave up 4 bases and J gave up 3 bases; unmatched junction bases: 5. Germline V gene sequence: CDR1 LGHNA, CDR2 YSLEER. CDR3 length: 14 amino acids. The CDR3 loop is CASSRTGGGYEQYF. The CDR3 DNA sequence: TGCGCCAGCAGCCGGACGGGGGGGGGCTACGAGCAGTACTTC.

This clonotype was seen a few times. The CDR3 bases are TGTGCCAGCACGCGGGGGGGACTAGCGCAAGAGACCCAGTACTTC. It is translated as CASTRGGLAQETQYF. This chain joins TRBV3-1 and TRBJ2-5, with 10 positions matching TRBD2. The CDR3 length is 15 residues. CDR1 is LGHDT and CDR2 is YNNKEL in the germline V gene (reference sequence). Trimming cost V 7 bases and J 2 bases; bases outside gene matches: 7.

For the CDR3, the DNA is TGTGCCAGCAGCCGGACTAGCGGGAATGAGCAGTTCTTC. Residues: CASSRTSGNEQFF. V is TRBV7-3 and J is TRBJ2-1; 11 nucleotides match TRBD2. The trim removed 5 bases at V and 7 bases at J, leaving 1 base unmatched. The CDR3 is 13 amino acids. Germline CDR1 and CDR2: SGHTA and FQGTGA.

The chain links TRBV7-9 to TRBJ1-1, with D tentatively TRBD1 (6 bases). CDR1 and CDR2 from the germline V gene are SEHNR and FQNEAQ (reference sequence). The CDR3 runs to 16 residues. Trimming removed 1 base from V and 0 bases from J, with 12 bases in between. CDR3: CASSLGRGEVNTEAFF. CDR3 coding DNA: TGTGCCAGCAGCTTAGGCAGGGGTGAAGTGAACACTGAAGCTTTCTTT.

The chain is built from TRBV11-2 and TRBJ2-3; 8 bases fit TRBD2. Germline CDR1 and CDR2: SGHAT and FQNNGV. This CDR3 contains 15 residues. Trimming removed 5 bases from V and 4 bases from J; junction bases left unmatched: 8. CDR3 bases: TGTGCCAGCAGCACCGCGGGGGGAAGGGCAGATACGCAGTATTTT. This encodes CASSTAGGRADTQYF.

This chain uses TRBV29-1 with TRBJ2-7; no firm D call. This CDR3 has 12 amino acids. The V end was cut by 5 bases, the J end by 4 bases, with 12 bases between. CDR1 is SQVTM, CDR2 ANQGSEA, per germline. The CDR3 loop is CSVITLAYEQYF. The CDR3 DNA is TGCAGCGTTATTACTCTCGCATACGAGCAGTACTTC.

This clonotype was seen repeatedly, ten times or more. V usage is TRBV5-1 and J usage is TRBJ2-5, with a possible D match to TRBD2 (5 bases). Trimming removed 5 bases at V and 3 bases at J, with 11 bases between. Per germline, CDR1 SGHRS and CDR2 YFSETQ. The CDR3 is made up of 13 amino acids. The CDR3: CASRPDGEETQYF. The CDR3 nucleotides are TGCGCCAGCAGACCTGACGGGGAAGAGACCCAGTACTTC.

This chain connects TRBV20-1 to TRBJ2-1; D is possibly TRBD2 (6 bases). Germline CDR1 is DFQATT and CDR2 is SNEGSKA (reference sequence). The CDR3 is 15 residues long. V lost 3 bases, J lost 8 bases, and 20 bases lay in between. DNA of the CDR3: TGCAGTGCTAGGTTTGCGGGACGGGTTCGGGATGAGCAGTTCTTC. Translation: CSARFAGRVRDEQFF.

CDR3 amino acids: CAISEVGQGFGYTF. CDR3 sequence (DNA): TGTGCCATCAGTGAGGTCGGACAGGGATTTGGCTACACCTTC. This chain connects TRBV10-3 to TRBJ1-2; 8 bases map to TRBD1. CDR1 and CDR2 from the germline V gene are ENHRY and SYGVKD. Trimming removed 2 bases from V and 7 bases from J; junction bases left unmatched: 6. The CDR3 runs to 14 residues.

The chain links TRBV7-2 to TRBJ1-4; D uncertain. Germline V CDR1 and CDR2: SGHTA, FQGNSA. The ends were cut back, 5 bases at V and 4 bases at J, with 8 bases in the middle. CDR3 size: 13 residues. The CDR3 here is CASSRLVNEKLFF. The CDR3 DNA reads as TGTGCCAGCAGCCGACTTGTTAATGAAAAACTGTTTTTT.

This clonotype has only a few counts. The rearrangement uses TRBV20-1 and TRBJ2-1, with 9 bases aligning to TRBD2. This CDR3 comprises 15 residues. V lost 1 base, J lost 2 bases, and 3 bases stayed unmatched. Germline V lookup: CDR1 DFQATT, CDR2 SNEGSKA (reference sequence). CDR3 sequence (DNA): TGCAGTGCTAGAGTCCCTAGCGGGGCCTACAATGAGCAGTTCTTC. It specifies CSARVPSGAYNEQFF.

The V gene is TRBV27, the J gene TRBJ2-3; possible D gene TRBD2, 5 bases. This CDR3 has 19 residues. Germline CDR1 MNHEY, CDR2 SMNVEV (reference sequence). Trimming stripped 5 bases from V and 2 bases from J, with 26 bases between. This chain's CDR3 is CASSLLSPQLDTNTDTQYF. The CDR3 region has the DNA TGTGCCAGCAGTCTCCTGTCCCCCCAACTAGATACTAACACAGATACGCAGTATTTT.

The rearrangement links TRBV15 to TRBJ2-5; D is possibly TRBD2 (5 bases). The CDR3 totals 13 residues. The germline V and J ends were trimmed by 8 bases and 3 bases, with 13 bases remaining between them. Germline V gene lookup returns CDR1 LNHNV and CDR2 YYDKDF (reference sequence). Here the CDR3 reads CATWRLSEETQYF. CDR3 coding DNA: TGTGCCACCTGGCGGCTTAGCGAAGAGACCCAGTACTTC.

This clonotype was seen more than once but under ten times. The chain combines TRBV6-2 or TRBV6-3 with TRBJ2-1; TRBD2 agrees at 9 bases. Germline lookup yields CDR1 MNHEY and CDR2 SVGEGT. The CDR3 covers 15 residues. Unmatched junction bases numbered 5, after V lost 0 bases and J lost 8 bases. DNA for the CDR3: TGTGCCAGCAGTTACTCTAGCGGGAGTGCCTATGAGCAGTTCTTC. It codes for CASSYSSGSAYEQFF.

The rearrangement links TRBV6-6 to TRBJ1-4; the match to TRBD1 covers 7 bases. CDR1 MNHNY and CDR2 SVGAGI come from the germline V gene (reference sequence). The CDR3 consists of 14 residues. With 6 bases clipped from V and 5 bases from J, the junction kept 6 bases outside the gene matches. This CDR3 is CASRSGTANEKLFF. DNA for the CDR3: TGTGCCAGCAGGTCCGGGACAGCCAATGAAAAACTGTTTTTT.